Below are 22 T cell receptor beta chains sequenced from a single sample in a study of CD4+ T cells in melanoma. Sequenced by immunoSEQ multiplex PCR; TCRdb stores in-frame clones only, minus some. The sample lists over 130,000 clones; around nine tenths were seen once. The receptor set was obtained from a human donor with melanoma.

The chain combines TRBV10-3 with TRBJ2-2; D remains ambiguous. V was pared by 2 bases and J by 4 bases, with 8 bases between. Germline V CDR1 and CDR2: ENHRY, SYGVKD. The CDR3 runs to 14 residues. CDR3 bases: TGTGCCATCAGTGAGCCCAGGATCACCGGGGAGCTGTTTTTT. Amino acids: CAISEPRITGELFF.

This clone was counted a few times. The V call is TRBV9, the J call TRBJ2-7, with 8 bases that match TRBD2. Trimming cost V 0 bases and J 7 bases; bases outside gene matches: 6. The germline V gene encodes CDR1 SGDLS and CDR2 YYNGEE. The CDR3 has 14 amino acids. The CDR3 region is CASSVASRGGEQYF. DNA of the CDR3: TGTGCCAGCAGCGTAGCTTCCCGGGGGGGTGAGCAGTACTTC.

V and J are TRBV15 and TRBJ2-5; no definite D call. CDR1 and CDR2 (germline): LNHNV, YYDKDF (reference sequence). The CDR3 is 11 residues long. Between the trimmed V and J ends, which lost 3 bases and 5 bases, there was a span of 4 bases. CDR3 sequence (DNA): TGTGCCACCAGCAGTTCTGAGACCCAGTACTTC. This translates into CATSSSETQYF.

This clone was observed a single time. The chain links TRBV30 to TRBJ2-1; 8 positions match TRBD2. J gave up 4 bases and V 3 bases, and 5 bases lay outside the gene matches. Germline V gene data show CDR1 as GTSNPN and CDR2 as SVGIG (reference sequence). This CDR3 spans 14 amino acids. CDR3 sequence: CAWRKRGTYNEQFF. Here the CDR3 DNA reads TGTGCCTGGAGGAAGCGGGGGACGTACAATGAGCAGTTCTTC.

V is TRBV7-3 and J is TRBJ2-3; D may be TRBD2 (7 bases). Germline V gene data show CDR1 as SGHTA and CDR2 as FQGTGA. Trimming removed 5 bases at V and 0 bases at J, with 12 bases between. This CDR3 is 15 amino acids long. CDR3 bases: TGTGCCAGCAGCCAGGGGAGGGGGAGCACAGATACGCAGTATTTT. Translated, it gives CASSQGRGSTDTQYF.

The chain carries TRBV5-1 and TRBJ2-2; TRBD2 agrees at 8 bases. The V gene end was trimmed by 4 bases and the J gene end by 6 bases; junction bases not matched to a gene: 5. This CDR3 contains 14 residues. CDR1 SGHRS and CDR2 YFSETQ come from the germline V gene. This chain's CDR3 is CASSPGGGAGELFF. The CDR3 bases are TGCGCCAGCAGCCCCGGGGGGGGTGCCGGGGAGCTGTTTTTT.

This clone was counted once. The V and J genes are TRBV11-1 and TRBJ2-7; 7 bases line up with TRBD1. Germline values: CDR1 SGHAT, CDR2 FQDESV (reference sequence). V shed 5 bases, J shed 3 bases, and the junction held 7 bases outside the gene matches. This CDR3 has 14 residues. The CDR3 DNA is TGTGCCAGCAGCCCAAGGGACAGATTCTACGAGCAGTACTTC. Translated, it gives CASSPRDRFYEQYF.

The V and J genes are TRBV7-9 and TRBJ2-6; 8 nucleotides agree with TRBD2. The V gene's germline CDR1 is SEHNR and CDR2 FQNEAQ (reference sequence). J lost 4 bases, V lost 8 bases, and 13 bases had no gene match. The CDR3 length is 17 residues. In nucleotides, the CDR3 is TGTGCCAGCGGATACTACGGGGGGGCCTCAGGGGCCAACGTCCTGACTTTC. As protein: CASGYYGGASGANVLTF.

The V and J genes are TRBV5-1 and TRBJ2-5; D is unclear. This CDR3 is built from 13 residues. Germline V CDR1 and CDR2: SGHRS, YFSETQ. The V and J ends lost 2 bases and 1 base respectively, with 6 bases between them. CDR3 nucleotide sequence: TGCGCCAGCAGCTTAAGGGTCCAAGAGACCCAGTACTTC. This gives the protein CASSLRVQETQYF.

Here the CDR3 DNA reads TGTGCCTGGAGTTTGGGGACTACCGACAATGAGCAGTTCTTC. Translating it yields CAWSLGTTDNEQFF. The chain recombines TRBV30 with TRBJ2-1; 7 bases line up with TRBD2. The V gene's germline CDR1 is GTSNPN and CDR2 SVGIG (reference sequence). With 2 bases clipped from V and 5 bases from J, the junction kept 6 bases outside the gene matches. The CDR3 totals 14 residues.

V usage is TRBV5-1 and J usage is TRBJ2-7; 8 bases agree with TRBD1. The germline gives CDR1 SGHRS, CDR2 YFSETQ. V gave up 4 bases and J gave up 5 bases; unmatched junction bases: 11. This CDR3 comprises 15 residues. For the CDR3, the DNA is TGCGCCAGCAGCCGCGCCAGGGACAGGCAGAACGAGCAGTACTTC. Its protein product is CASSRARDRQNEQYF.

The rearrangement joins TRBV2 to TRBJ1-2, with a tentative D call TRBD1 (5 bases). With 4 bases removed from V and 3 bases from J, the gap between germline ends came to 12 bases. CDR3 length equals 14 residues. Germline values: CDR1 SNHLY, CDR2 FYNNEI. The CDR3 spells CASSVRTTDYGYTF. In DNA form, the CDR3 reads TGTGCCAGCAGTGTGAGGACAACCGACTATGGCTACACCTTC.

The chain has TRBV5-8 and TRBJ1-6, with a possible D match to TRBD1 (5 bases). Germline CDR1 is SGHTS and CDR2 is YDEGEE. CDR3 length equals 17 residues. V shed 0 bases and J shed 7 bases, with 17 bases lying between them. CDR3 sequence (DNA): TGTGCCAGCAGCTTGGCCTTAGGGGTAGGGGTCAATTCACCCCTCCACTTT. The encoded protein is CASSLALGVGVNSPLHF.

This chain links TRBV5-1 with TRBJ2-2; 10 bases fit TRBD1. This CDR3 is 17 amino acids long. The V segment lost 6 bases and the J segment 4 bases; nucleotides outside the gene matches: 12. Germline V gives CDR1 SGHRS, CDR2 YFSETQ. The CDR3 DNA reads TGCGCCAGCAACCGACAGGGGGCGATTCTGGGCACCGGGGAGCTGTTTTTT. It codes for CASNRQGAILGTGELFF.

The chain is built from TRBV14 and TRBJ1-2; D uncertain. V was shortened by 1 base and J by 5 bases, with 14 bases between the two germline ends. Germline V lookup: CDR1 SGHDN, CDR2 FVKESK. This CDR3 comprises 15 residues. CDR3 sequence (DNA): TGTGCCAGCAGCCAAGGGAGCACCCCGTCTTATGGCTACACCTTC. Translation: CASSQGSTPSYGYTF.

V and J are TRBV29-1 and TRBJ2-1, with 11 bases matching TRBD2. Unmatched junction bases numbered 6, after V lost 8 bases and J lost 6 bases. Germline V lookup: CDR1 SQVTM, CDR2 ANQGSEA. This CDR3 is 13 amino acids long. CDR3 DNA sequence: TGCAGCATCAATAGCGGGGGGGGCAATGAGCAGTTCTTC. Its protein is CSINSGGGNEQFF.

This clone was counted ten times or more. The rearrangement joins TRBV10-2 to TRBJ1-6; 10 nucleotides align to TRBD1. V shed 4 bases, J shed 9 bases, and the junction held 3 bases outside the gene matches. There are 14 residues in the CDR3. The V gene's germline CDR1 is WSHSY and CDR2 SAAADI. The CDR3 here is CASSGTGGSSPLHF. CDR3 sequence (DNA): TGCGCCAGCAGTGGGACAGGGGGTAGTTCACCCCTCCACTTT.

V usage is TRBV6-5 and J usage is TRBJ1-2; the D gene is possibly TRBD1 (6 bases). The CDR3 covers 11 residues. Germline assignment: CDR1 MNHEY and CDR2 SVGAGI. Trimming removed 10 bases from V and 8 bases from J, with 14 bases in between. The CDR3 spells CATKGDRGYTF. Here the CDR3 DNA reads TGTGCCACCAAGGGGGATCGAGGCTACACCTTC.

CDR3 amino acids: CASSPSTGASSEQYF. In nucleotides, the CDR3 is TGTGCCAGCAGCCCCTCGACAGGGGCTAGTAGCGAGCAGTACTTC. The rearrangement links TRBV5-6 to TRBJ2-7; 8 bases align to TRBD1. Germline V gene lookup returns CDR1 SGHDT and CDR2 YYEEEE. The CDR3 totals 15 residues. V was clipped by 4 bases and J by 6 bases; unmatched bases: 12.

The chain carries TRBV4-1 and TRBJ2-5, with a weak D call TRBD2 (6 bases). Trimming pared 5 bases from V and 5 bases from J, leaving 18 bases between. This CDR3 is built from 15 residues. Germline V gives CDR1 MGHRA, CDR2 YSYEKL. The chain's CDR3 is CASSALGGLGETQYF. CDR3 nucleotide sequence: TGCGCCAGCAGCGCGTTAGGAGGGCTCGGGGAGACCCAGTACTTC.

This chain uses TRBV7-9 with TRBJ1-1; D may be TRBD1 (6 bases). Trimming pared 6 bases from V and 3 bases from J, leaving 17 bases between. This CDR3 comprises 15 residues. Germline CDR1 is SEHNR and CDR2 is FQNEAQ (reference sequence). The CDR3 sequence is CASRPTGLLDTEAFF. CDR3 sequence (DNA): TGTGCCAGCAGACCGACAGGTCTGTTGGACACTGAAGCTTTCTTT.

The chain recombines TRBV7-3 with TRBJ2-5; 9 bases align to TRBD1. CDR3 size: 15 residues. CDR1 is SGHTA, CDR2 FQGTGA, per germline. The trim removed 6 bases at V and 5 bases at J, leaving 10 bases unmatched. The CDR3 nucleotides read TGTGCCAGCAGTCAAAAGACAGGGGGGTTTGAGACCCAGTACTTC. This gives the protein CASSQKTGGFETQYF.